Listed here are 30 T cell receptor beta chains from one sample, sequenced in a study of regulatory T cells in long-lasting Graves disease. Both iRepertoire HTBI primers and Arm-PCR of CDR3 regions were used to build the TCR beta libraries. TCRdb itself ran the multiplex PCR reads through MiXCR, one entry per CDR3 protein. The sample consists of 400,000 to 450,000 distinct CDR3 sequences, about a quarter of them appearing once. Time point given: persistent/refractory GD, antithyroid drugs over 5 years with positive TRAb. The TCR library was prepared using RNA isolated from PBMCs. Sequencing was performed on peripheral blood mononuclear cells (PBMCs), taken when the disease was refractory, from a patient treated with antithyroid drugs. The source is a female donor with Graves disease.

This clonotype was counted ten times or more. The CDR3 sequence: CASGRPGSYNEQFF. Written as DNA, the CDR3 is TGTGCCAGCGGGAGACCCGGCTCCTACAATGAGCAGTTCTTC. This chain joins TRBV12-3 or TRBV12-4 and TRBJ2-1; maybe TRBD2 (5 bases). V shed 8 bases and J shed 0 bases, with 11 bases lying between them. CDR3 length: 14 residues.

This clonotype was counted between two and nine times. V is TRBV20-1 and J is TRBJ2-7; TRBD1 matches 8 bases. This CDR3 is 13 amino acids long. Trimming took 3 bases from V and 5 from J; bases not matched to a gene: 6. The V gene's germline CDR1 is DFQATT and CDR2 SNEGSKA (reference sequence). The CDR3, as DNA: TGCAGTGCTAGCGACAGGGGAAGGGACGAGCAGTACTTC. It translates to CSASDRGRDEQYF.

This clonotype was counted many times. The CDR3 is CASGLGTGSYEQYF. CDR3 coding DNA: TGTGCCAGCGGCTTAGGGACAGGGTCCTACGAGCAGTACTTC. The chain is built from TRBV28 and TRBJ2-7, with 9 bases aligning to TRBD1. There are 14 residues in the CDR3. The V and J ends lost 8 bases and 1 base, in that order; junction bases with no gene match: 6. Germline V lookup: CDR1 MDHEN, CDR2 SYDVKM.

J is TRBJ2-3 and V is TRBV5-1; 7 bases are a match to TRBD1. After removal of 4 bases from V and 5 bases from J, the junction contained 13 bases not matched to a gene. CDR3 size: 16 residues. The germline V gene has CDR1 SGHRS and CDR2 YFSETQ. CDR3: CASSVGQITREDTQYF. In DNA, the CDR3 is TGCGCCAGCAGCGTGGGACAGATCACACGGGAAGATACGCAGTATTTT.

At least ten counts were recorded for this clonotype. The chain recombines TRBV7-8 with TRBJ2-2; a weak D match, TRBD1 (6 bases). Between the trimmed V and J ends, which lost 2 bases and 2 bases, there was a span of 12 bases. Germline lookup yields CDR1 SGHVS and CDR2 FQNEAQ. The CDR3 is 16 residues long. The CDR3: CASSLLRTVNTGELFF. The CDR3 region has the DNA TGTGCCAGCAGCTTACTCAGGACAGTTAACACCGGGGAGCTGTTTTTT.

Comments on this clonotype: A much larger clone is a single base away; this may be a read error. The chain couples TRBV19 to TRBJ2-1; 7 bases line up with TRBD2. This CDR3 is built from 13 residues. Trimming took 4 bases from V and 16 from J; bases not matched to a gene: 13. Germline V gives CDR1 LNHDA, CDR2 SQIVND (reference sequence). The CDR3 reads CASSTGTNGSAFF. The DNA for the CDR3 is TGTGCCAGTAGTACCGGGACTAACGGGAGTGCTTTCTTC.

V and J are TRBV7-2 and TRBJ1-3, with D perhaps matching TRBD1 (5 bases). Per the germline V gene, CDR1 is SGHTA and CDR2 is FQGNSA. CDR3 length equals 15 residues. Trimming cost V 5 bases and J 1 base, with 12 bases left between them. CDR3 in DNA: TGTGCCAGCAGCGGATCCGGGACTTCTGGAAACACCATATATTTT. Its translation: CASSGSGTSGNTIYF.

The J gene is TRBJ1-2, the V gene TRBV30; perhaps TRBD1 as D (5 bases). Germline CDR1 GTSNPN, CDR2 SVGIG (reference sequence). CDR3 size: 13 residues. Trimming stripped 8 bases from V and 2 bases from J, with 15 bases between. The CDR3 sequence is CARSPGGNYGYTF. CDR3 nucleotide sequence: TGTGCCCGCTCCCCCGGGGGGAACTATGGCTACACCTTC. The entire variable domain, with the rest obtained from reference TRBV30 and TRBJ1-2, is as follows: SQTIHQWPATLVQPVGSPLSLECTVEGTSNPNLYWYRQAAGRGLQLLFYSVGIGQISSEVPQNLSASRPQDRQFILSSKKLLLSDSGFYLCARSPGGNYGYTFGSGTRLTVV.

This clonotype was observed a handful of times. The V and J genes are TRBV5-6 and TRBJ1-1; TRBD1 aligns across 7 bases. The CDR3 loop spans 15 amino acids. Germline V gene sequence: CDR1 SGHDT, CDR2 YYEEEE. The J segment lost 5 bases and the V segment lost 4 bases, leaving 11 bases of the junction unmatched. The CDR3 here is CASSTLTQGRTEAFF. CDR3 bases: TGTGCCAGCAGCACCCTTACACAGGGGAGGACTGAAGCTTTCTTT.

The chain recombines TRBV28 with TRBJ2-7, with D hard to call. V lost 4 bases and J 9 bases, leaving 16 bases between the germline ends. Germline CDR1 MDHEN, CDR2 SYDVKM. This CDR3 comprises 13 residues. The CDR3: CASSSPARAGQYF. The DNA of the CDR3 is TGTGCCAGCAGTTCCCCAGCCCGGGCCGGGCAGTACTTC. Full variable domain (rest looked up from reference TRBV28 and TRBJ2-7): DVKVTQSSRYLVKRTGEKVFLECVQDMDHENMFWYRQDPGLGLRLIYFSYDVKMKEKGDIPEGYSVSREKKERFSLILESASTNQTSMYLCASSSPARAGQYFGPGTRLTVT.

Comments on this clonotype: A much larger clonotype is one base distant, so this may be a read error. The CDR3 region has the DNA TGCGCCAGCAGCTCCGGGACAGACGCCTACGGGCAGTACTTC. Its protein is CASSSGTDAYGQYF. The chain links TRBV5-1 to TRBJ2-7, with TRBD1 identical over 7 bases. CDR3 length: 14 residues. Germline V lookup: CDR1 SGHRS, CDR2 YFSETQ.

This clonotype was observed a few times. CDR3 DNA: TGTGCCAGCAGTGGCCGGACAGGGGGACCCTACGAGCAGTACTTC. Amino acid sequence: CASSGRTGGPYEQYF. The chain has TRBV27 and TRBJ2-7; 10 positions agree with TRBD1. CDR1 is MNHEY and CDR2 is SMNVEV in the germline V gene (reference sequence). Trimming removed 5 bases from V and 2 bases from J; junction bases left unmatched: 6. This CDR3 region has 15 residues.

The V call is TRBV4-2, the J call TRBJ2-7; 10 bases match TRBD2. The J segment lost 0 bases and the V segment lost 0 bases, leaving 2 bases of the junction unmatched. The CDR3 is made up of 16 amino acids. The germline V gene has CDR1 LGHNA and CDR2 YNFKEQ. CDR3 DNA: TGTGCCAGCAGCCAAGAGTCTAGCGGGAGCTCCTACGAGCAGTACTTC. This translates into CASSQESSGSSYEQYF.

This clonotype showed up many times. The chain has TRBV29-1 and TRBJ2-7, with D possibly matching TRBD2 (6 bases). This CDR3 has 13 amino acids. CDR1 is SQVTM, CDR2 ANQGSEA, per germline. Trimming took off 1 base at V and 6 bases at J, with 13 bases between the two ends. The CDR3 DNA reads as TGCAGCGTTGAAGTAGCGGATGGGGTCGAGCAGTACTTC. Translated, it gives CSVEVADGVEQYF.

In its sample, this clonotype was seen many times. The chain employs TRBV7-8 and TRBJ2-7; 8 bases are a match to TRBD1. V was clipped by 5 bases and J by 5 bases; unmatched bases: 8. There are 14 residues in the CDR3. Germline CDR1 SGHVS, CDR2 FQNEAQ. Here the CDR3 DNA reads TGTGCCAGCAGCGTGGACAGGGTAGTCAACGAGCAGTACTTC. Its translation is CASSVDRVVNEQYF.

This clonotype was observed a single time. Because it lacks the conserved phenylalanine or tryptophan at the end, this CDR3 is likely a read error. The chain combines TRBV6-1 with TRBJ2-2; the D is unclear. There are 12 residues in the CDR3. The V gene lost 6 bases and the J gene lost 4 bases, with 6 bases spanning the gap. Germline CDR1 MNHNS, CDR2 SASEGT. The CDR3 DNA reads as TGTGCCAGCAGCAAGTTCACCGGGGAGCTGTTTTCT. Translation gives CASSKFTGELFS.

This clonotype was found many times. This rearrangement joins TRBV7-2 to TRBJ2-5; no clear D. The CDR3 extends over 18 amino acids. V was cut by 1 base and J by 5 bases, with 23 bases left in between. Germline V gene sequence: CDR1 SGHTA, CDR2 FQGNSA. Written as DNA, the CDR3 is TGTGCCAGCAGCTTAGGCCTTACTAACCTTATCCATGGGGAGACCCAGTACTTC. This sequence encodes CASSLGLTNLIHGETQYF.

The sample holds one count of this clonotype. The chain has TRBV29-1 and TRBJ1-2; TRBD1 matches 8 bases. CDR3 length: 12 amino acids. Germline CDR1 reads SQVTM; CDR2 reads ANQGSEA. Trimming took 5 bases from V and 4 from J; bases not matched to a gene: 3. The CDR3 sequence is CSVLQGAYGYTF. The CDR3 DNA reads TGCAGCGTTCTCCAGGGGGCCTATGGCTACACCTTC. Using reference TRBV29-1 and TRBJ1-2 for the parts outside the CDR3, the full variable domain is SAVISQKPSRDICQRGTSLTIQCQVDSQVTMMFWYRQQPGQSLTLIATANQGSEATYESGFVIDKFPISRPNLTFSTLTVSNMSPEDSSIYLCSVLQGAYGYTFGSGTRLTVV.

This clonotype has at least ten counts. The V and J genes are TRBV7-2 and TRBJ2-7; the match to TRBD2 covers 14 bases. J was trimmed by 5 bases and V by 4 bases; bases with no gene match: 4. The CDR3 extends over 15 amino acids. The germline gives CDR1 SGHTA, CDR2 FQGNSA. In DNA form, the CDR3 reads TGTGCCAGCAGCTCCCAGGGACTAGCGGGAGACGAGCAGTACTTC. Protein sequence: CASSSQGLAGDEQYF.

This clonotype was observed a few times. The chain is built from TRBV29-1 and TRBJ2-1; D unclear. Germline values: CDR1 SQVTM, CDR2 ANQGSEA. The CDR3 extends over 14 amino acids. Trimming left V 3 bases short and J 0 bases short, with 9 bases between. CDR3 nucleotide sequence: TGCAGCGTTGATGTAGGCGGCTCCTACAATGAGCAGTTCTTC. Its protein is CSVDVGGSYNEQFF.

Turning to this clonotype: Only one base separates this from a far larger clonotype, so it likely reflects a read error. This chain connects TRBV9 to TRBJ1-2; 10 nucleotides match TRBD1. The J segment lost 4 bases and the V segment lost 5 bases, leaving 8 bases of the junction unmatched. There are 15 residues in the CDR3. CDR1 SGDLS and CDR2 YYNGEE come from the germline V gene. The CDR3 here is CASSLGTGDGYGYTF. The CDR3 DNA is TGTGCCAGCAGTTTGGGGACAGGGGACGGCTATGGCTACACCTTC.

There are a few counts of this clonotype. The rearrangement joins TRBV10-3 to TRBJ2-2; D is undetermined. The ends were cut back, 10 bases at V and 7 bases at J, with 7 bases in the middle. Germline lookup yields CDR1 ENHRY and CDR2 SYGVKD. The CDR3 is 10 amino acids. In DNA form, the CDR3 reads TGTGCCACCAAGGACGGGGAGCTGTTTTTT. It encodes CATKDGELFF.

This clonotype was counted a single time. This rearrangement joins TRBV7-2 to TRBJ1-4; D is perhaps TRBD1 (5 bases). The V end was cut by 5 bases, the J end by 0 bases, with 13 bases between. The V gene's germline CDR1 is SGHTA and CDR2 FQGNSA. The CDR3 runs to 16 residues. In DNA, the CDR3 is TGTGCCAGCAGCACCTCAGGGCCCGCAACTAATGAAAAACTGTTTTTT. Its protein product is CASSTSGPATNEKLFF.

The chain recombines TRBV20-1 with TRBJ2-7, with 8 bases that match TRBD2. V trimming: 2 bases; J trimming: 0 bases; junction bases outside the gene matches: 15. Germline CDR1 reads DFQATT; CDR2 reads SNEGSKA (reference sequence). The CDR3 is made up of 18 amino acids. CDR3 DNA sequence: TGCAGTGCTAGATCCCCGGAGGTAGCGGGAAAATCCTCCTACGAGCAGTACTTC. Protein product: CSARSPEVAGKSSYEQYF.

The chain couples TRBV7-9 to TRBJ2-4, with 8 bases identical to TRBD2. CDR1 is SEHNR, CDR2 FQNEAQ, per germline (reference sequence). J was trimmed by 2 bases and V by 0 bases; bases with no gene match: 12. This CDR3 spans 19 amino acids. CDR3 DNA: TGTGCCAGCAGCTTAGCCCCGATAGCGGGACGTTATACCAAAAACATTCAGTACTTC. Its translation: CASSLAPIAGRYTKNIQYF. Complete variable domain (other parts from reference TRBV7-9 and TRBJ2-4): DTGVSQNPRHKITKRGQNVTFRCDPISEHNRLYWYRQTLGQGPEFLTYFQNEAQLEKSRLLSDRFSAERPKGSFSTLEIQRTEQGDSAMYLCASSLAPIAGRYTKNIQYFGAGTRLSVL.

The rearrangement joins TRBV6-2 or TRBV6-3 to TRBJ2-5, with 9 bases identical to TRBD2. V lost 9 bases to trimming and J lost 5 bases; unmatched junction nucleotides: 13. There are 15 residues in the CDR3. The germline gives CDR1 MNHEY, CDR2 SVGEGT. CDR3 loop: CARTHLAGPGETQYF. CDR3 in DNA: TGTGCCAGGACCCACCTAGCGGGGCCCGGGGAGACCCAGTACTTC.

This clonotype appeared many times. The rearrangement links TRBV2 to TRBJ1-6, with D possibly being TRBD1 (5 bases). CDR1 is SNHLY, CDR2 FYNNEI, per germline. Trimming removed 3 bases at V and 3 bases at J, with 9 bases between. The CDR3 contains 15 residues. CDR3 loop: CASSDDSNYNSPLHF. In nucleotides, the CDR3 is TGTGCCAGCAGTGATGACAGCAACTATAATTCACCCCTCCACTTT.

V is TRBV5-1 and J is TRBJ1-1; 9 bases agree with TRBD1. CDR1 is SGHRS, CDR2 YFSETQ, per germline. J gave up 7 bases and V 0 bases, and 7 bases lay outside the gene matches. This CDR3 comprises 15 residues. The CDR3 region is CASSLDGDRVDEAFF. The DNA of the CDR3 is TGCGCCAGCAGCTTGGACGGGGACAGGGTAGATGAAGCTTTCTTT.

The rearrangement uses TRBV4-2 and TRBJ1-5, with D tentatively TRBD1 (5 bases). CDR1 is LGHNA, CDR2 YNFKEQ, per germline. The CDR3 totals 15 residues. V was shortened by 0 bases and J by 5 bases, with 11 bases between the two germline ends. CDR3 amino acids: CASSQDSGNYQPQHF. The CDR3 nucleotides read TGTGCCAGCAGCCAAGATTCAGGGAATTATCAGCCCCAGCATTTT.

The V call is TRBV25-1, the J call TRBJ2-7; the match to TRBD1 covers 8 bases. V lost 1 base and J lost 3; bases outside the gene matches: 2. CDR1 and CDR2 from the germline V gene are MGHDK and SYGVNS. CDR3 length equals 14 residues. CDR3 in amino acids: CASSEFDRGYEQYF. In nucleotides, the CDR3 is TGTGCCAGCAGTGAATTCGACAGGGGCTACGAGCAGTACTTC.